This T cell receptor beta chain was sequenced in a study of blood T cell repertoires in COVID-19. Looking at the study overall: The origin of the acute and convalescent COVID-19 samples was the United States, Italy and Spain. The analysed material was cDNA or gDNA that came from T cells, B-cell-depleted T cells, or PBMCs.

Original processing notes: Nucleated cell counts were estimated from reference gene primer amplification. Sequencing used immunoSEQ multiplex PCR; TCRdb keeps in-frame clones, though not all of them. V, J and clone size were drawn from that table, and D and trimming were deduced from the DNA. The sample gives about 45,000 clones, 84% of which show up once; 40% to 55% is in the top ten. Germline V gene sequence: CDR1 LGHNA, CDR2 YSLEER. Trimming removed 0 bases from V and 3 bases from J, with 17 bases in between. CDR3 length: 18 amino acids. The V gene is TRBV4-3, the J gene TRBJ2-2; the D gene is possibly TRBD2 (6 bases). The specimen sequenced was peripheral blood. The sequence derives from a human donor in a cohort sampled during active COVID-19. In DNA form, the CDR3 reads TGCGCCAGCAGCCAAGAGGCGGCTTACGGGACTCACACCGGGGAGCTGTTTTTT. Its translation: CASSQEAAYGTHTGELFF.